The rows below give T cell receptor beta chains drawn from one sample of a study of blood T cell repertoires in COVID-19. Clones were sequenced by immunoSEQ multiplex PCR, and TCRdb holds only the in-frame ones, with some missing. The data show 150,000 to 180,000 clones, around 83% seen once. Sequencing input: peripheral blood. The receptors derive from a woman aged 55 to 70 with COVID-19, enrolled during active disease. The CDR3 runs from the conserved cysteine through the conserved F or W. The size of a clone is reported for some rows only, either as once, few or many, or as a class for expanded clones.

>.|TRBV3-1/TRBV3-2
CASSQVAGLSYNEQFF
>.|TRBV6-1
CASSEAGGAQYF
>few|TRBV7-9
CASSRGGSGQGFYGYTF
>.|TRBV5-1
CASSLGQGTNNEQFF
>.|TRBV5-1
CASSSNNEQFF
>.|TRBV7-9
CASSLEQKQYF
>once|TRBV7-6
CASSESPDSPLHF
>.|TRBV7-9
CASSWVGGSGADTQYF
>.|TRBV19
CASTEDTGYNEQFF
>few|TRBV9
CASSTPGQTSYNEQFF
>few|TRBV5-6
CASSFQLTGDGYTF
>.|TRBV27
CASSSIGLASEQFF
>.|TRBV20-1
CSASPRQGVSGNTIYF
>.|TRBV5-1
CASSADLAASTDTQYF
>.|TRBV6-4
CASSPGTPNTEAFF
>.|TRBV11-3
CASGRDNTDTQYF
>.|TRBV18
CASSPRFGTDNNEQFF
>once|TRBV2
CASSRQGAATEAFF
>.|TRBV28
CASSLDSYNEQFF
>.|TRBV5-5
CASSAAGLLNEKLFF
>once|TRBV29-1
CSVRGDRARPTEAFF
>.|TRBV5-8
CASSLSIATIYF
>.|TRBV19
CASSRGGTTSLDEQFF
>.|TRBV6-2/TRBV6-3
CASSNTGIIHGYTF
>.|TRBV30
CAWSIQGSYGYTF
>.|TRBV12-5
CASGLGPGSGNTIYF
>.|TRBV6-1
CASSEAASQGLGQPQHF
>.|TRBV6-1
CASSEVWGGTEAFF
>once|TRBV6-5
CASSQDRRNEKLFF
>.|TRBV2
CASSEAGKGVATEAFF